Presented here are 28 T cell receptor beta chains from one specimen sequenced in a study of shared clonotypes between healthy human individuals. The naive CD8 subset, CD45RO-negative cells positively selected for CCR7, excluded terminally differentiated effector memory CD45RA+ cells. This table comes from immunoSEQ multiplex PCR, and its TCRdb copy is limited to in-frame clones, with some not included. The sample shows about 580,000 clones, roughly 98% of them seen only once. The material sequenced was naive CD8+ T cells sorted from blood. The receptors come from a man younger than 40 in good health.

CDR3 residues: CASSVGSGNYEQYF. The CDR3 nucleotides are TGTGCCAGCAGCGTAGGTAGCGGGAACTACGAGCAGTACTTC. The chain is built from TRBV9 and TRBJ2-7; 8 bases align to TRBD2. This CDR3 region has 14 residues. The ends lost 0 bases at V and 3 bases at J; junction bases unmatched: 2. Per the germline V gene, CDR1 is SGDLS and CDR2 is YYNGEE.

This chain links TRBV4-3 with TRBJ1-2; D is unclear. The length of the CDR3 is 17 residues. From germline, CDR1 is LGHNA and CDR2 YSLEER. Trimming left V 1 base short and J 6 bases short, with 21 bases between. CDR3 sequence (DNA): TGCGCCAGCAGCCAAGTAATTAGAGCCGTTCCCTATGATGGCTACACCTTC. Its protein is CASSQVIRAVPYDGYTF.

The chain employs TRBV4-1 and TRBJ2-7; the match to TRBD2 covers 7 bases. The CDR3 contains 14 residues. CDR1 is MGHRA and CDR2 is YSYEKL in the germline V gene. J was trimmed by 7 bases and V by 5 bases; bases with no gene match: 11. The CDR3 loop is CASSFSSTSHEQYF. In nucleotides, the CDR3 is TGCGCCAGCAGCTTCTCTTCGACTAGCCATGAGCAGTACTTC.

The J gene is TRBJ2-3, the V gene TRBV7-9, with a tentative D call TRBD1 (6 bases). Germline V gene data show CDR1 as SEHNR and CDR2 as FQNEAQ (reference sequence). V was shortened by 3 bases and J by 6 bases, with 22 bases between the two germline ends. There are 17 residues in the CDR3. As DNA, the CDR3 is TGTGCCAGCAGCTTCCCCGTACTAGGACAGAGGGGGGATACGCAGTATTTT. This codes for CASSFPVLGQRGDTQYF.

CDR3: CASSKAGDYEQYF. CDR3 coding DNA: TGTGCCAGCAGCAAAGCGGGGGACTACGAGCAGTACTTC. The chain has TRBV7-3 and TRBJ2-7, with 8 bases aligning to TRBD2. Germline V gene sequence: CDR1 SGHTA, CDR2 FQGTGA. The CDR3 runs 13 residues. The J segment lost 3 bases and the V segment lost 5 bases, leaving 3 bases of the junction unmatched.

This sequence joins TRBV27 and TRBJ2-4; 8 positions match TRBD1. The CDR3 extends over 19 amino acids. CDR1 is MNHEY and CDR2 is SMNVEV in the germline V gene (reference sequence). Unmatched junction bases numbered 16, after V lost 0 bases and J lost 6 bases. The DNA for the CDR3 is TGTGCCAGCAGTTTATCAGCCCCCGGGACAGGTGGGGTTGGAAACATTCAGTACTTC. Translating it yields CASSLSAPGTGGVGNIQYF.

This CDR3 is CASSLGQGVTGYEQYF. DNA for the CDR3: TGCGCCAGCAGCTTGGGACAGGGAGTGACCGGGTACGAGCAGTACTTC. The chain combines TRBV5-1 with TRBJ2-7; 7 bases are a match to TRBD1. The CDR3 totals 16 residues. Per germline, CDR1 SGHRS and CDR2 YFSETQ. V dropped 0 bases and J dropped 4; count of bases not matched to a gene: 10.

This rearrangement joins TRBV6-1 to TRBJ2-7, with TRBD1 matching over 7 bases. This CDR3 contains 16 residues. Germline CDR1 MNHNS, CDR2 SASEGT. The trim removed 3 bases at V and 0 bases at J, leaving 8 bases unmatched. CDR3 sequence reads: CASSDLQGQVSYEQYF. The CDR3 nucleotides are TGTGCCAGCAGTGATCTTCAAGGACAGGTCTCCTACGAGCAGTACTTC.

The V and J genes are TRBV6-5 and TRBJ2-1; 9 nucleotides match TRBD1. J was trimmed by 5 bases and V by 5 bases; bases with no gene match: 7. Per the germline V gene, CDR1 is MNHEY and CDR2 is SVGAGI. The CDR3 loop spans 15 amino acids. The CDR3 sequence: CASSPGTGFNNEQFF. CDR3 coding DNA: TGTGCCAGCAGTCCCGGGACAGGGTTTAACAATGAGCAGTTCTTC.

This chain joins TRBV30 and TRBJ2-1; 9 positions agree with TRBD2. The CDR3 is made up of 12 amino acids. The germline CDR1 and CDR2 sequences are GTSNPN and SVGIG (reference sequence). Trimming at V came to 6 bases and at J to 7 bases, leaving 4 bases not matched to a gene. This CDR3 is CACSGSVNEQFF. The DNA of the CDR3 is TGTGCCTGTAGCGGGAGTGTAAATGAGCAGTTCTTC.

This clone was detected only once. The chain recombines TRBV29-1 with TRBJ2-7; the match to TRBD1 covers 8 bases. Trimming took 4 bases from V and 2 from J; bases not matched to a gene: 10. The CDR3 length is 15 residues. In germline, CDR1 is SQVTM, CDR2 ANQGSEA. For the CDR3, the DNA is TGCAGCGTTGGGCATTGGGGACAGGCTCCCTACGAGCAGTACTTC. Translation gives CSVGHWGQAPYEQYF.

This rearrangement joins TRBV6-5 to TRBJ2-3, with D maybe TRBD2 (5 bases). With 2 bases removed from V and 0 bases from J, the gap between germline ends came to 12 bases. Germline loops: CDR1 MNHEY, CDR2 SVGAGI. This CDR3 has 16 amino acids. CDR3 in amino acids: CASSYEGLSSTDTQYF. DNA of the CDR3: TGTGCCAGCAGTTACGAGGGTCTCTCTAGCACAGATACGCAGTATTTT.

Details on this clone: The junction does not match germline at one end; this may be a read error. V gene TRBV7-8 combines with J gene TRBJ2-1, with 13 bases lining up with TRBD2. There are 17 residues in the CDR3. Germline-derived CDR1 and CDR2 are SGHVS and FQNEAQ. Here the CDR3 DNA reads TGTGCCAGCAGTTCGCGTGGGACTAGCGGGAACTACAACGAGCAGTTCTTC. This gives the protein CASSSRGTSGNYNEQFF.

The V and J genes are TRBV2 and TRBJ2-5; TRBD2 aligns across 9 bases. V trimming: 10 bases; J trimming: 1 base; junction bases outside the gene matches: 16. The CDR3 covers 17 residues. Germline V gene sequence: CDR1 SNHLY, CDR2 FYNNEI. The CDR3 DNA follows: TGTGCCACCGGGACTCTGGGGCTAGCGGGGCGCCAAGAGACCCAGTACTTC. Protein: CATGTLGLAGRQETQYF.

The chain employs TRBV28 and TRBJ2-6, with a weak D call TRBD1 (7 bases). The CDR3 totals 20 residues. V gave up 2 bases and J gave up 0 bases, with 20 bases separating them. In germline, CDR1 is MDHEN, CDR2 SYDVKM. In nucleotides, the CDR3 is TGTGCCAGCAGTTTAAAGACGGAGGGGGCAGTAACCTCTGGGGCCAACGTCCTGACTTTC. Translating gives CASSLKTEGAVTSGANVLTF.

This sequence joins TRBV29-1 and TRBJ2-1, with D uncertain. CDR3 length: 11 amino acids. Deletions cut 7 bases from V and 5 bases from J, with 9 bases between. CDR1 SQVTM and CDR2 ANQGSEA come from the germline V gene. CDR3 sequence (DNA): TGCAGCGGTGATCAGAACAATGAGCAGTTCTTC. Translated: CSGDQNNEQFF.

The chain joins TRBV7-9 to TRBJ2-5; TRBD2 agrees at 7 bases. V trimming: 1 base; J trimming: 5 bases; junction bases outside the gene matches: 4. Germline V gene lookup returns CDR1 SEHNR and CDR2 FQNEAQ (reference sequence). The CDR3 runs 14 residues. The chain's CDR3 is CASSLGRERETQYF. The DNA for the CDR3 is TGTGCCAGCAGCTTAGGGCGGGAGAGGGAGACCCAGTACTTC.

The chain combines TRBV4-1 with TRBJ2-7; D gene unclear. Germline-derived CDR1 and CDR2 are MGHRA and YSYEKL. V lost 4 bases and J lost 3, with 10 bases in between. CDR3 size: 13 residues. CDR3 sequence reads: CASSPSTNYEQYF. The DNA of the CDR3 is TGCGCCAGCAGCCCGTCGACAAACTACGAGCAGTACTTC.

The rearrangement uses TRBV2 and TRBJ2-6; a weak D match, TRBD1 (5 bases). Deletions cut 0 bases from V and 1 base from J, with 28 bases between. Germline loops: CDR1 SNHLY, CDR2 FYNNEI. The length of the CDR3 is 23 residues. The CDR3: CASSEAGATAAVRSISGANVLTF. CDR3 in DNA: TGTGCCAGCAGTGAAGCTGGGGCTACGGCGGCCGTCCGGTCGATATCTGGGGCCAACGTCCTGACTTTC.

The chain links TRBV6-1 to TRBJ2-5; the D gene could be TRBD1 or TRBD2 (5 bases each). The CDR3 spans 16 residues. V dropped 3 bases and J dropped 0 bases, with 14 bases sitting between them. In germline, CDR1 is MNHNS, CDR2 SASEGT. The CDR3, as DNA: TGTGCCAGCAGTGACCTACTAGAGGGGAACCAAGAGACCCAGTACTTC. Its protein is CASSDLLEGNQETQYF.

The chain is built from TRBV13 and TRBJ2-2, with unresolved D. The CDR3 has 16 residues. Germline V gives CDR1 PRHDT, CDR2 FYEKMQ (reference sequence). Deletions cut 5 bases from V and 3 bases from J, with 16 bases between. The CDR3 here is CASSPFSRGDTGELFF. The CDR3 DNA reads as TGTGCCAGCAGCCCTTTTTCGCGTGGGGACACCGGGGAGCTGTTTTTT. The whole variable domain, remainder taken from reference TRBV13 and TRBJ2-2, is AAGVIQSPRHLIKEKRETATLKCYPIPRHDTVYWYQQGPGQDPQFLISFYEKMQSDKGSIPDRFSAQQFSDYHSELNMSSLELGDSALYFCASSPFSRGDTGELFFGEGSRLTVL.

The V gene is TRBV13, the J gene TRBJ2-7, with 9 bases fitting TRBD1. The V gene end was trimmed by 5 bases and the J gene end by 4 bases; junction bases not matched to a gene: 9. The CDR3 totals 15 residues. CDR1 and CDR2 from the germline V gene are PRHDT and FYEKMQ (reference sequence). CDR3 protein: CASSPAGQGLYEQYF. CDR3 in DNA: TGTGCCAGCAGCCCAGCGGGACAGGGCTTATACGAGCAGTACTTC.

CDR3 coding DNA: TGTGCCAGCAGCGCTCCAGGGTCGGGCTGGGAGACCCAGTACTTC. The encoded protein is CASSAPGSGWETQYF. The chain is built from TRBV9 and TRBJ2-5; D possibly corresponds to TRBD1 (5 bases). From germline, CDR1 is SGDLS and CDR2 YYNGEE. The CDR3 spans 15 residues. Trimming stripped 3 bases from V and 5 bases from J, with 17 bases between.

The rearrangement uses TRBV29-1 and TRBJ1-2, with D possibly being TRBD1 (6 bases). This CDR3 region has 14 residues. Trimming pared 3 bases from V and 8 bases from J, leaving 19 bases between. Looked up from germline, CDR1 is SQVTM and CDR2 is ANQGSEA. This chain's CDR3 is CSVERGGALGGYTF. As DNA, the CDR3 is TGCAGCGTTGAGAGAGGGGGTGCTCTCGGGGGCTACACCTTC.

Only one count was recorded for this clone. The genes are TRBV27 and TRBJ2-7, with a weak D call TRBD2 (6 bases). The CDR3 covers 16 residues. V shed 2 bases and J shed 3 bases, with 17 bases lying between them. Germline assignment: CDR1 MNHEY and CDR2 SMNVEV (reference sequence). CDR3: CASSLGSGPYHYEQYF. The CDR3, as DNA: TGTGCCAGCAGTTTAGGGAGCGGGCCCTACCACTACGAGCAGTACTTC.

J is TRBJ2-7 and V is TRBV4-1; 9 bases are a match to TRBD2. CDR1 is MGHRA and CDR2 is YSYEKL in the germline V gene. The CDR3 spans 17 residues. V lost 1 base and J lost 0; bases outside the gene matches: 7. The CDR3 protein is CASSQVTLAGPSYEQYF. The CDR3 nucleotides read TGCGCCAGCAGCCAAGTGACTCTAGCGGGACCCTCCTACGAGCAGTACTTC.

V gene TRBV2 combines with J gene TRBJ1-2; D is unresolved. This CDR3 region has 15 residues. Trimming took 4 bases from V and 4 from J, leaving 16 bases between them. The germline gives CDR1 SNHLY, CDR2 FYNNEI. CDR3 DNA sequence: TGTGCCAGCAGTGGTCTTGGTTGGGATGGCTATGGCTACACCTTC. Translated: CASSGLGWDGYGYTF. Supplemented by reference TRBV2 and TRBJ1-2, the full variable domain reads EPEVTQTPSHQVTQMGQEVILRCVPISNHLYFYWYRQILGQKVEFLVSFYNNEISEKSEIFDDQFSVERPDGSNFTLKIRSTKLEDSAMYFCASSGLGWDGYGYTFGSGTRLTVV.

The chain combines TRBV6-5 with TRBJ2-2; the D is unclear. The CDR3 length is 12 residues. Trimming took off 2 bases at V and 8 bases at J, with 6 bases between the two ends. Germline CDR1 MNHEY, CDR2 SVGAGI. CDR3 bases: TGTGCCAGCAGTTACGCCGGGGGGGAGCTGTTTTTT. As protein: CASSYAGGELFF.